This TCR beta chain was sequenced for a study of cytomegalovirus exposure and HLA in healthy donors. Study conclusions and caveats: Association with HLA alleles at 0.05 false discovery rate was found for around 17,000 TCR beta sequences in a later analysis.

Trimming cost V 3 bases and J 4 bases; bases outside gene matches: 6. Germline V gene sequence: CDR1 SGHRS, CDR2 YFSETQ. CDR3 length: 14 amino acids. The PCR was carried out with 60 Vbeta primers and 13 Jbeta primers. The method was immunoSEQ multiplex PCR; TCRdb's version includes in-frame clones alone and lacks a portion of them. The table lists more than 100,000 clones, roughly 71% of them singletons, with roughly 6% in the top ten. This clone was found a few times. The target antigen is unknown. The sequencing input was PBMCs. The chain is built from TRBV5-1 and TRBJ1-2, with 7 bases lining up with TRBD1. This sequence originates from a woman aged 45-60 years in good health and CMV-seropositive. The CDR3 DNA follows: TGCGCCAGCAGCTCACCGGGACAGCTCTATGGCTACACCTTC. This encodes CASSSPGQLYGYTF.